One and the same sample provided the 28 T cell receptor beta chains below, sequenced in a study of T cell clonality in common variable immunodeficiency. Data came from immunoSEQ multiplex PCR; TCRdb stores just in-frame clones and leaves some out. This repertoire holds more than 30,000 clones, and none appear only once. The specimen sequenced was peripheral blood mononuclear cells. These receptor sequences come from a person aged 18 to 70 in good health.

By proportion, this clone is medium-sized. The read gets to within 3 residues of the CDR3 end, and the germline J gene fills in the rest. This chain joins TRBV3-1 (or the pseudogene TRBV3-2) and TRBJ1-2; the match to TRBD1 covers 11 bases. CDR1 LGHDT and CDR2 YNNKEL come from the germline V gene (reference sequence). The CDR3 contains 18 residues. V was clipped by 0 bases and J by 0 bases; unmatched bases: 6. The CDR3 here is CASSQEPGQGGTNYGYTF. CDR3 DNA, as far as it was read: TGTGCCAGCAGCCAAGAACCGGGACAGGGGGGTACTAACTATGGC.

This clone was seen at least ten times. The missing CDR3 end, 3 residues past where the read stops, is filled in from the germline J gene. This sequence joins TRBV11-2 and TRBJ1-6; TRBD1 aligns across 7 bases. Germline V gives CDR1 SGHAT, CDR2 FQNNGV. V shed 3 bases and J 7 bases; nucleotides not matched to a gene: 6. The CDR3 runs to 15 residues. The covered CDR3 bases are TGTGCCAGCAGCTTCTATTTGGGACAGAATTCACCC. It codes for CASSFYLGQNSP. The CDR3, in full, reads CASSFYLGQNSPLHF.

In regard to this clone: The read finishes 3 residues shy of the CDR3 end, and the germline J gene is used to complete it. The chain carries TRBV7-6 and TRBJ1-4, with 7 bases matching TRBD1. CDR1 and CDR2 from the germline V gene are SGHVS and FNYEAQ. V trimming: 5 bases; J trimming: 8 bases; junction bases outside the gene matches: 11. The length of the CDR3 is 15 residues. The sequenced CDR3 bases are TGTGCCAGCAGCCCCTGGACAGGTGGAAAAGAAAAA. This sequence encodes CASSPWTGGKEK. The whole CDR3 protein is CASSPWTGGKEKLFF.

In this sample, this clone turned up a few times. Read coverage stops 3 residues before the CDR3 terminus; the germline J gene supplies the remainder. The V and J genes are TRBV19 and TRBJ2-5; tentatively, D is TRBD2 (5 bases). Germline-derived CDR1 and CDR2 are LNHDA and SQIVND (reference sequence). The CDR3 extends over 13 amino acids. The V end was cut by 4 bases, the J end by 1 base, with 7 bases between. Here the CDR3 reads CASSTGIQETQYF. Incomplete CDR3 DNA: TGTGCCAGTAGTACGGGGATCCAAGAGACC.

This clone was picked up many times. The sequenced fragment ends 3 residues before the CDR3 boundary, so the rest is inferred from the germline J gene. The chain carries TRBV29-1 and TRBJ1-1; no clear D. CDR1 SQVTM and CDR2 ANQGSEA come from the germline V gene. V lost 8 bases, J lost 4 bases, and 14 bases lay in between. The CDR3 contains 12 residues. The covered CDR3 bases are TGCAGCACCGAGAGGGTAGGCACTGAA. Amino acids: CSTERVGTE. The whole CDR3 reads CSTERVGTEAFF.

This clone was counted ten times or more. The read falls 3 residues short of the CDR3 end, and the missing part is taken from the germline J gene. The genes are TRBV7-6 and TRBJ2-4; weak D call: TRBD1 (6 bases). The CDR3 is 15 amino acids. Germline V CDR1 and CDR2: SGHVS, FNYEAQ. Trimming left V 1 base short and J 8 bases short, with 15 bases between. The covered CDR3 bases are TGTGCCAGCAGCTTAGGCGTCCAGGGGTCGGACATT. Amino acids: CASSLGVQGSDI. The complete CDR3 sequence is CASSLGVQGSDIQYF.

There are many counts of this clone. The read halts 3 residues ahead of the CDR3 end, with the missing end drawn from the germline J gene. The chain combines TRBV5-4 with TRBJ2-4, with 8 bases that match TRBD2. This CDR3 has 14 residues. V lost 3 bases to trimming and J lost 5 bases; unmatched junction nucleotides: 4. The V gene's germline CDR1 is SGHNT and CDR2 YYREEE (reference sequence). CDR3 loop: CASSYPGGENIQYF. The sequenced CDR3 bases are TGTGCCAGCAGCTACCCCGGGGGGGAAAACATT.

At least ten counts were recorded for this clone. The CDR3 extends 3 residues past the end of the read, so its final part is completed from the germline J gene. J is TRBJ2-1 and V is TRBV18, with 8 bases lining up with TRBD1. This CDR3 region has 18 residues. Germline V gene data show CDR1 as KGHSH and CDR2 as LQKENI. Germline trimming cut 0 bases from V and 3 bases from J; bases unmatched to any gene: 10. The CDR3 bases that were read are TGTGCCAGCTCACCACCCGGGAGAGGGACAGGCTACTACAATGAG. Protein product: CASSPPGRGTGYYNE. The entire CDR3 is CASSPPGRGTGYYNEQFF. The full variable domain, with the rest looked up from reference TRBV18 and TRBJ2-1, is NAGVMQNPRHLVRRRGQEARLRCSPMKGHSHVYWYRQLPEEGLKFMVYLQKENIIDESGMPKERFSAEFPKEGPSILRIQQVVRGDSAAYFCASSPPGRGTGYYNEQFFGPGTRLTVL.

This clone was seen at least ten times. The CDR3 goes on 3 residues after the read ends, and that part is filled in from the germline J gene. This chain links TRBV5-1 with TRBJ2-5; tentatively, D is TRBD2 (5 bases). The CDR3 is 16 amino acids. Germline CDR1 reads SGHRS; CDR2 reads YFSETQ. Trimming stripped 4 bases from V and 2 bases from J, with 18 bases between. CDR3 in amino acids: CASSRSERPIQETQYF. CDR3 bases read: TGCGCCAGCAGCCGGTCGGAGCGGCCGATTCAAGAGACC.

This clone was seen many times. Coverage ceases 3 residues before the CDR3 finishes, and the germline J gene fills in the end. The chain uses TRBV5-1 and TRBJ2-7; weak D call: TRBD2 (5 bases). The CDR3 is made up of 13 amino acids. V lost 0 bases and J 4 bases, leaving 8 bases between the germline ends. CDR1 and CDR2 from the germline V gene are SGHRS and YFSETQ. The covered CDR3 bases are TGCGCCAGCAGCTTGGCCGAGGGTTACGAG. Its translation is CASSLAEGYE. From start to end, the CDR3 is CASSLAEGYEQYF.

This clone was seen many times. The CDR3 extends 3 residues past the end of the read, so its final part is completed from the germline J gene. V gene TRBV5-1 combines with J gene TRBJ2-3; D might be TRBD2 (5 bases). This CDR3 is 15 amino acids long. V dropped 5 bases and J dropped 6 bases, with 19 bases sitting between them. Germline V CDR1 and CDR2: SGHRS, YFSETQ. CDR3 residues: CASSFGGLGGDTQYF. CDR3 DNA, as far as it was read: TGCGCCAGCAGTTTCGGAGGCCTCGGCGGGGATACG. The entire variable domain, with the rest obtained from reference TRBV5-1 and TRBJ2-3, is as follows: KAGVTQTPRYLIKTRGQQVTLSCSPISGHRSVSWYQQTPGQGLQFLFEYFSETQRNKGNFPGRFSGRQFSNSRSEMNVSTLELGDSALYLCASSFGGLGGDTQYFGPGTRLTVL.

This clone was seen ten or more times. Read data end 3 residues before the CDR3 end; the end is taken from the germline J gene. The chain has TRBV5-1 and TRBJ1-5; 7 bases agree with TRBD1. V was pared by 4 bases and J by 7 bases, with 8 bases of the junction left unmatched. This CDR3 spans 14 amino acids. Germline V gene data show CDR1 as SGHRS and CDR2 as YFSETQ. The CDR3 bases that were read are TGCGCCAGCAGCCCATACAGGGGTGGACAGCCC. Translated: CASSPYRGGQP. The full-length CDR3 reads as CASSPYRGGQPQHF.

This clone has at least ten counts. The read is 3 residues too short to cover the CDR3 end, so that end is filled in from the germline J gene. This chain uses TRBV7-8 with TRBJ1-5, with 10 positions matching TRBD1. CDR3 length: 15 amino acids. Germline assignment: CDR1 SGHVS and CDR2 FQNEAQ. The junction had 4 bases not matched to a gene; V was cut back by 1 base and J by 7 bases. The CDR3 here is CASSLVGTGVQPQHF. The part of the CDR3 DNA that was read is TGTGCCAGCAGCTTAGTAGGGACAGGGGTCCAGCCC.

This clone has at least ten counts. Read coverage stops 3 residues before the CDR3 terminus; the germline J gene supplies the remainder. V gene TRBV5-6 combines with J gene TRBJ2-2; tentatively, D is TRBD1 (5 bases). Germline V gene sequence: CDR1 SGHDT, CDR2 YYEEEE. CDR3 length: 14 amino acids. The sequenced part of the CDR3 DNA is TGTGCCAGCAGCTTGGGTAGGGGCTACGAAAAG. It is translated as CASSLGRGYEK. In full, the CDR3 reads CASSLGRGYEKLFF.

CDR3 loop: CASSPTGQEYGQYF. The DNA read from the CDR3 is TGTGCCAGCAGCCCGACGGGACAGGAGTATGGT. The chain employs TRBV7-6 and TRBJ2-4, with 8 bases matching TRBD1. The CDR3 is cut off 3 residues early in the read; its end comes from the germline J gene. This CDR3 is built from 14 residues. Germline CDR1 SGHVS, CDR2 FNYEAQ.

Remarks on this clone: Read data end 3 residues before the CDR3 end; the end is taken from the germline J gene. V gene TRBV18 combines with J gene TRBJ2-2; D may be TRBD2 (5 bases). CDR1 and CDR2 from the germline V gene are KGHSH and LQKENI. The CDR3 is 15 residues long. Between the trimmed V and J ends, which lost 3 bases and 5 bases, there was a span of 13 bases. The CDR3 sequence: CASSPAADLTGELFF. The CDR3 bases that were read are TGTGCCAGCTCACCGGCAGCGGATCTAACCGGGGAG.

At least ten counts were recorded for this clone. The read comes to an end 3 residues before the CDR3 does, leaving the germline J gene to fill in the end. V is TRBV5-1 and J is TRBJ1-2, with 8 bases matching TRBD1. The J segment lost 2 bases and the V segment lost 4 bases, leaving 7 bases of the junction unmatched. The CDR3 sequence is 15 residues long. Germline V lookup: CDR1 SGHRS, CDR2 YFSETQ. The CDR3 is CASSIGQGGNYGYTF. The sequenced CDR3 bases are TGCGCCAGCAGCATCGGACAGGGAGGAAACTATGGC.

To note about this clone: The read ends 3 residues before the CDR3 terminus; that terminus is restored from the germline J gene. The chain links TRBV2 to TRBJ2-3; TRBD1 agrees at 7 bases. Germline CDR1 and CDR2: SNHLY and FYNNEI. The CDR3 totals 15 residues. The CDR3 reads CASSLTTGVGQPQYF. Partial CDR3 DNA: TGTGCCAGCAGCCTTACTACAGGGGTAGGCCAGCCG.

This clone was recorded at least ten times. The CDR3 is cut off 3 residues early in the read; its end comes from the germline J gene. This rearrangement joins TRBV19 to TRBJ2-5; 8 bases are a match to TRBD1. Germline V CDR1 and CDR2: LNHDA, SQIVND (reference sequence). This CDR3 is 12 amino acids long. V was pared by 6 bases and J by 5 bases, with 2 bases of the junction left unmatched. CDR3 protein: CASRTGEETQYF. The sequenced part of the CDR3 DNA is TGTGCCAGTAGGACAGGGGAGGAGACC.

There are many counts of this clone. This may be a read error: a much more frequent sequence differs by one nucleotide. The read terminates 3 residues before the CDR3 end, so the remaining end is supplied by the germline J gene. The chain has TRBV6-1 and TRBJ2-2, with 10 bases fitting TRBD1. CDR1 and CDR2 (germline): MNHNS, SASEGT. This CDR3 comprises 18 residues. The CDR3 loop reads CASSEMGQGFGGANVLFF. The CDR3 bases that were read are TGTGCCAGCAGTGAAATGGGACAGGGGTTCGGCGGGGCCAACGTG.

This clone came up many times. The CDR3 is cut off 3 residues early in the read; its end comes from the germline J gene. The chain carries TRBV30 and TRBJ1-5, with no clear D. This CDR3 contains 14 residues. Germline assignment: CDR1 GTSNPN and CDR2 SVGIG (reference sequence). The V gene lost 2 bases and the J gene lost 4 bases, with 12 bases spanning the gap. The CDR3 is CAWSRQVENQPQHF. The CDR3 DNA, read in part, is TGTGCCTGGAGTAGGCAGGTAGAAAATCAGCCC.

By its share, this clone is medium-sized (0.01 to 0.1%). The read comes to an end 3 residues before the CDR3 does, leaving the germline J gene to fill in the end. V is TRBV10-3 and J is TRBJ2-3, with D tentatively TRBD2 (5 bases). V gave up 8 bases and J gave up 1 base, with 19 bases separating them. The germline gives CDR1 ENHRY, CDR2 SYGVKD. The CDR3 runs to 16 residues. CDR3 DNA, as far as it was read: TGTGCCATCTACCCCTTGGCGGGCCGGGGCACAGATACG. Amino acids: CAIYPLAGRGTDT. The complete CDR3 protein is CAIYPLAGRGTDTQYF.

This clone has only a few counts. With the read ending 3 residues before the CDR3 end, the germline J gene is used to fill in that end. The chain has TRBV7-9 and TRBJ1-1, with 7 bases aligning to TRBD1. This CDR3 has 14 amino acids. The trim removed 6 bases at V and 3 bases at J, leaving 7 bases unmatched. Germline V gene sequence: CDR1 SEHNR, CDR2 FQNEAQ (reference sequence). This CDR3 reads CASRQGYEDTEAFF. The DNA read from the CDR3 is TGTGCCAGCAGACAGGGGTATGAGGACACTGAA.

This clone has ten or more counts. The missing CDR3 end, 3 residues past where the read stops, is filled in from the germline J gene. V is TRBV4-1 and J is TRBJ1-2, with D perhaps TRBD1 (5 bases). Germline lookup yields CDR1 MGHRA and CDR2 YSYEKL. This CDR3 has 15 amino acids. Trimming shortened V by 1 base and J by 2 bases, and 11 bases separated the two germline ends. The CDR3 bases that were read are TGCGCCAGCAGCCAAGTTGGGGGGGGGAACTATGGC. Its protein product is CASSQVGGGNYG. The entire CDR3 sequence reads CASSQVGGGNYGYTF.

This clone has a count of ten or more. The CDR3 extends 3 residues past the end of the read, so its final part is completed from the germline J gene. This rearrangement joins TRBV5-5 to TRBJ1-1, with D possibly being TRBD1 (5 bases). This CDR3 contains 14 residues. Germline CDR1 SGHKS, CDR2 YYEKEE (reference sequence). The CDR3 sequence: CASSLEGQGVKAFF. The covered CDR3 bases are TGTGCCAGCAGCTTGGAGGGCCAGGGCGTTAAA.

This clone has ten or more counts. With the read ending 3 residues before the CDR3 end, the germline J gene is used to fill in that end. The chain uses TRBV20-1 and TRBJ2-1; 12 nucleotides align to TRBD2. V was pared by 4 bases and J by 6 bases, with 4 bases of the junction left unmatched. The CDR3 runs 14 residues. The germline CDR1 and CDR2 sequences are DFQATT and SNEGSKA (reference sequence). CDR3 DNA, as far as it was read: TGCAGTGCTAAGACTAGCGGGAGACGCAATGAG. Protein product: CSAKTSGRRNE. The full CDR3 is CSAKTSGRRNEQFF.

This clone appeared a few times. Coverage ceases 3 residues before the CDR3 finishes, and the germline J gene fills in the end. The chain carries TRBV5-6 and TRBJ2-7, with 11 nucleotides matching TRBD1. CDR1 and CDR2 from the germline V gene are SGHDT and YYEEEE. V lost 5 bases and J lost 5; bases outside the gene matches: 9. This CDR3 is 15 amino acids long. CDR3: CASSRGRTGGHEQYF. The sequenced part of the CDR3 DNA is TGTGCCAGCAGTCGGGGGAGGACAGGGGGCCACGAG.

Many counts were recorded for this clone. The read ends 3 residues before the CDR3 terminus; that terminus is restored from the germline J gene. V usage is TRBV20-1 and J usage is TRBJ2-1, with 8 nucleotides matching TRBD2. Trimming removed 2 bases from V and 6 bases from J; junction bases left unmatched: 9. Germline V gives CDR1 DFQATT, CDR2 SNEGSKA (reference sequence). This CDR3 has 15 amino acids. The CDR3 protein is CSARIAGRGANEQFF. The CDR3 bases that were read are TGCAGTGCTAGAATAGCGGGGAGAGGGGCCAATGAG.